This T cell receptor beta chain is from a study of cytomegalovirus exposure and HLA in healthy donors. Study overall: The roughly 120 validation repertoires, a later analysis reported, used the same platform as the approximately 670 first-cohort repertoires. Whole-study results and caveats: Investigators reported 150 to 200 TCR beta chains as tied to cytomegalovirus.

This clone was found many times. Its matching antigen is unknown. Clones were read by immunoSEQ multiplex PCR, and TCRdb kept only the in-frame ones, dropping some. The data contain some 180,000 clones, about 81% of them singletons. Germline assignment: CDR1 MNHNS and CDR2 SASEGT. The V segment lost 5 bases and the J segment 7 bases; nucleotides outside the gene matches: 5. The length of the CDR3 is 14 residues. Material: PBMCs. The chain couples TRBV6-1 to TRBJ1-4; 9 positions match TRBD1. The receptor was derived from a young woman in good health and CMV-seronegative. The CDR3 DNA sequence: TGTGCCAGCAGTAAGGACAGGGGATCTGAAAAACTGTTTTTT. This gives the protein CASSKDRGSEKLFF.